The clone carrying this TCR beta chain has at least ten counts. Its specificity is unknown. These data are taken from a study of early T cells in non-severe SARS-CoV-2 infection. Study observations and caveats: VDJdb matches were skewed toward anti-spike CD8 T cell responses.

The CDR3 totals 13 residues. The germline gives CDR1 KGHSH, CDR2 LQKENI. The ends were cut back, 0 bases at V and 1 base at J, with 1 base in the middle. The TCR library protocol was used to attach unique molecular identifiers. These identifiers were attached to individual cDNA molecules. From the 5' RACE reads, TCRdb called clonotypes with MiXCR, one entry per CDR3 protein. Among 20,000 to 25,000 distinct CDR3 sequences, more than 3.5% were seen once, and the ten largest hold 7.8%. Material for sequencing was whole blood. This sequence joins TRBV18 and TRBJ2-1, with D hard to call. This receptor was taken from an adult who was a healthcare worker with PCR-confirmed SARS-CoV-2 infection or an uninfected control (not recorded which). The CDR3 loop is CASSPPSYNEQFF. Written as DNA, the CDR3 is TGTGCCAGCTCACCACCGTCCTACAATGAGCAGTTCTTC.